The clone carrying this T cell receptor beta chain was counted at least ten times. Antigen specificity is unknown. Specified time point: persistent/refractory GD, antithyroid drugs over 5 years with positive TRAb. Following extraction of RNA from PBMCs, that RNA was used to make the TCR library. The entry originates in a study of regulatory T cells in long-lasting Graves disease. The overall study: More than 5 years of antithyroid drugs with positive TSH receptor antibodies defined persistent Graves' disease. Study results and caveats: TRBV28 was favored in persistent disease, as were TRBJ1-2 and TRBJ2-5. Investigators studied peripheral blood only, not thyroid tissue. Between persistent patients, 2,500 to 3,500 public clonotypes were shared, exceeding the approximately 940 shared between new patients.

The CDR3 spans 13 residues. Per the germline V gene, CDR1 is GTSNPN and CDR2 is SVGIG (reference sequence). V shed 0 bases and J shed 1 base, with 6 bases lying between them. HTBI primers from iRepertoire and Arm-PCR of CDR3 regions yielded the TCR beta libraries. TCRdb redid the calling of the multiplex PCR reads with MiXCR, one entry per CDR3 protein. The sample has roughly 470,000 distinct CDR3 sequences, less than 25% seen once. The starting material was peripheral blood mononuclear cells (PBMCs), obtained when the disease was refractory, from a patient treated with antithyroid drugs. The V gene is TRBV30, the J gene TRBJ1-1, with D possibly being TRBD1 (5 bases). This TCR was recovered from a female donor with Graves disease. DNA of the CDR3: TGTGCCTGGAGTGTGGGGGGGAACACTGAAGCTTTCTTT. This translates into CAWSVGGNTEAFF.